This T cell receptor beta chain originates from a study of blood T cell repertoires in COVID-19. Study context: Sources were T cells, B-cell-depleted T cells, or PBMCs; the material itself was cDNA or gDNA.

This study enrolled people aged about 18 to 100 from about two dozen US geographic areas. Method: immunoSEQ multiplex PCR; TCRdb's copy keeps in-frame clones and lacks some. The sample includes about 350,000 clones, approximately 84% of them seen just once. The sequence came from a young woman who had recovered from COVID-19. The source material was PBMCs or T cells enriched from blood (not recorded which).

CDR3 nucleotide sequence: TGTGCCAGCAGGGCGACCGCGGTCGGCTATAATTCACCCCTCCACTTT. Residues: CASRATAVGYNSPLHF. The V gene is TRBV7-2, the J gene TRBJ1-6; no clear D. The CDR3 has 16 residues. The germline V and J ends were trimmed by 6 bases and 3 bases, with 15 bases remaining between them. Germline V CDR1 and CDR2: SGHTA, FQGNSA. Together with reference TRBV7-2 and TRBJ1-6, the CDR3 gives the full variable domain: GAGVSQSPSNKVTEKGKDVELRCDPISGHTALYWYRQSLGQGLEFLIYFQGNSAPDKSGLPSDRFSAERTGGSVSTLTIQRTQQEDSAVYLCASRATAVGYNSPLHFGNGTRLTVT.